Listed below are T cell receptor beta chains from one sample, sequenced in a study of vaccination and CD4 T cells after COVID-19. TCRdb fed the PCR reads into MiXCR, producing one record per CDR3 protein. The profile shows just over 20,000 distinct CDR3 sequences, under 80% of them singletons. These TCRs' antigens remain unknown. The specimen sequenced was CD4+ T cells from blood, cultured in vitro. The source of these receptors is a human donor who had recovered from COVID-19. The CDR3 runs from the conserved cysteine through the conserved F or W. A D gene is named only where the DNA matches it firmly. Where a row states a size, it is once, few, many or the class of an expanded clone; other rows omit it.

CDR3: CSAPNPGGDGNTIYF
DNA: TGCAGTGCCCCTAACCCCGGTGGGGATGGAAACACCATATATTTT
D: -
size: -
V: TRBV20-1
J: TRBJ1-3

CDR3: CISVPEAPGGQPQHF
DNA: -
D: -
size: -
V: TRBV7-5
J: TRBJ1-5

CDR3: CASSLEGTNSYEQYF
DNA: TGTGCCAGCAGCTTAGAAGGGACTAACTCCTACGAGCAGTACTTC
D: TRBD2
size: -
V: TRBV7-2
J: TRBJ2-7

CDR3: CSARDLRMGGSGRAGELFF
DNA: TGCAGTGCTAGAGATCTTCGGATGGGCGGGAGTGGTCGGGCCGGGGAGCTGTTTTTT
D: TRBD2
size: -
V: TRBV20-1
J: TRBJ2-2

CDR3: CASSLVGQASYGYTF
DNA: TGTGCCAGCAGCTTAGTCGGGCAGGCCAGCTATGGCTACACCTTC
D: -
size: once
V: TRBV7-9
J: TRBJ1-2

CDR3: CASSQTTGAGNTIYF
DNA: TGTGCCAGCAGCCAAACCACAGGGGCTGGAAACACCATATATTTT
D: TRBD1
size: once
V: TRBV5-4
J: TRBJ1-3

CDR3: CASSFEAYNEQFF
DNA: TGTGCCAGCAGCTTTGAGGCCTACAATGAGCAGTTCTTC
D: -
size: -
V: TRBV7-2
J: TRBJ2-1

CDR3: CASRAGMAYEQYF
DNA: TGTGCCAGCAGGGCGGGAATGGCCTACGAGCAGTACTTC
D: -
size: few
V: TRBV12-3/TRBV12-4
J: TRBJ2-7

CDR3: CAISQREGETQYF
DNA: TGTGCCATCAGTCAGCGGGAGGGTGAGACCCAGTACTTC
D: TRBD2
size: -
V: TRBV10-3
J: TRBJ2-5

CDR3: CASSYSAGELFF
DNA: TGTGCCAGCAGTTACTCGGCCGGGGAGCTGTTTTTT
D: -
size: -
V: TRBV6-5
J: TRBJ2-2

CDR3: CASSFSTGSPNYGYTF
DNA: TGTGCCAGCAGTTTCTCGACAGGCTCCCCTAACTATGGCTACACCTTC
D: -
size: -
V: TRBV12-3/TRBV12-4
J: TRBJ1-2

CDR3: CASSGKRRISTDTQYF
DNA: TGTGCCAGCAGTGGAAAGAGGCGAATAAGCACAGATACGCAGTATTTT
D: -
size: -
V: TRBV2
J: TRBJ2-3

CDR3: CASTGSGAGNTIYF
DNA: TGTGCCAGCACCGGGTCGGGGGCTGGAAACACCATATATTTT
D: -
size: -
V: TRBV6-1
J: TRBJ1-3

CDR3: CASSLAWGTRTVWDTEAFF
DNA: TGTGCCAGCAGCTTAGCTTGGGGAACCAGGACTGTTTGGGACACTGAAGCTTTCTTT
D: -
size: few
V: TRBV7-2
J: TRBJ1-1

CDR3: CASSQPRKPTDTQYF
DNA: TGTGCCAGCAGTCAACCTAGGAAACCCACAGATACGCAGTATTTT
D: -
size: -
V: TRBV27
J: TRBJ2-3